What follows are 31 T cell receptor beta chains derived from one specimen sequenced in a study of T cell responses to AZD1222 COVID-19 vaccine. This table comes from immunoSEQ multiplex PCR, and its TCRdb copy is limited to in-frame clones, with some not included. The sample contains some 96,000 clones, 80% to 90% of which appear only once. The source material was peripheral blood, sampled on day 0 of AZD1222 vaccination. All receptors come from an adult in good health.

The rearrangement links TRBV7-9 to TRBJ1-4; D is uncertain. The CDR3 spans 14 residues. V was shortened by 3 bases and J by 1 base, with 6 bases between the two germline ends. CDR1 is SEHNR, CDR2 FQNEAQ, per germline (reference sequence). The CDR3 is CASSFSETNEKLFF. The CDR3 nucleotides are TGTGCCAGCAGCTTCAGTGAAACTAATGAAAAACTGTTTTTT.

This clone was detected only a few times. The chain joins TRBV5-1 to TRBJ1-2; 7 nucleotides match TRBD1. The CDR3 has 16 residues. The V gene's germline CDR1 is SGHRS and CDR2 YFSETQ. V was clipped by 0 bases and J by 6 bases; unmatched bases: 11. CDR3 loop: CASSLASVLTGDGYTF. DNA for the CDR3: TGCGCCAGCAGCTTGGCCTCCGTCCTTACAGGGGATGGCTACACCTTC.

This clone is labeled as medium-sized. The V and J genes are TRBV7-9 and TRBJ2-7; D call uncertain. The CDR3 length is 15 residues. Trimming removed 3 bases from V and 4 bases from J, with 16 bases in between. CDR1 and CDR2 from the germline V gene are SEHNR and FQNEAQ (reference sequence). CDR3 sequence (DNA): TGTGCCAGCAGCTTTAGAGACTTTGGGGTGTACGAGCAGTACTTC. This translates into CASSFRDFGVYEQYF.

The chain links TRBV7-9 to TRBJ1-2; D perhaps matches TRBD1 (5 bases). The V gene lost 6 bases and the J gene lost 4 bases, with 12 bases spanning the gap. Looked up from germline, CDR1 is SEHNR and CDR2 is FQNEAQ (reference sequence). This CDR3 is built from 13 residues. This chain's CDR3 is CASRLPTGYGYTF. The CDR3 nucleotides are TGTGCCAGCAGACTGCCAACAGGCTATGGCTACACCTTC.

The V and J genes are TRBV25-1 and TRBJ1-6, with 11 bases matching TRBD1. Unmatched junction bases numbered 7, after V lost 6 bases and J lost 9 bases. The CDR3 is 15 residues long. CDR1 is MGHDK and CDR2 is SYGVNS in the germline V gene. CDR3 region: CASSPPGTGGSPLHF. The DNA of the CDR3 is TGTGCCAGCAGCCCGCCCGGGACAGGGGGTTCACCCCTCCACTTT. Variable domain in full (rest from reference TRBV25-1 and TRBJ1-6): EADIYQTPRYLVIGTGKKITLECSQTMGHDKMYWYQQDPGMELHLIHYSYGVNSTEKGDLSSESTVSRIRTEHFPLTLESARPSHTSQYLCASSPPGTGGSPLHFGNGTRLTVT.

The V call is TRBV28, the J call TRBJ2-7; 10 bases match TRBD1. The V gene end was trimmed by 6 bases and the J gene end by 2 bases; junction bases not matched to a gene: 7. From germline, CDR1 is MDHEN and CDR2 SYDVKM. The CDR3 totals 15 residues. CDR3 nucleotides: TGTGCCAGCAGCGCCCCAGGGACAGGGGCCTACGAGCAGTACTTC. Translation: CASSAPGTGAYEQYF.

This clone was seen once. CDR3 nucleotides: TGCGCCACCCAGGGACTAACAAATTACAATGAGCAGTTCTTC. Its translation: CATQGLTNYNEQFF. This chain joins TRBV10-2 and TRBJ2-1; 7 positions agree with TRBD2. Trimming at V came to 10 bases and at J to 4 bases, leaving 10 bases not matched to a gene. Germline lookup yields CDR1 WSHSY and CDR2 SAAADI. This CDR3 has 14 residues.

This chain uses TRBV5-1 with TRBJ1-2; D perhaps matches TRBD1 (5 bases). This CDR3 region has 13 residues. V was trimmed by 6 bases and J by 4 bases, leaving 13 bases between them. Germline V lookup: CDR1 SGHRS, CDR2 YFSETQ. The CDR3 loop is CASNPGTSYGYTF. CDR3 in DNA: TGCGCCAGCAACCCAGGGACTTCCTATGGCTACACCTTC. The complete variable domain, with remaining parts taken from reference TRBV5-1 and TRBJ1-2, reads KAGVTQTPRYLIKTRGQQVTLSCSPISGHRSVSWYQQTPGQGLQFLFEYFSETQRNKGNFPGRFSGRQFSNSRSEMNVSTLELGDSALYLCASNPGTSYGYTFGSGTRLTVV.

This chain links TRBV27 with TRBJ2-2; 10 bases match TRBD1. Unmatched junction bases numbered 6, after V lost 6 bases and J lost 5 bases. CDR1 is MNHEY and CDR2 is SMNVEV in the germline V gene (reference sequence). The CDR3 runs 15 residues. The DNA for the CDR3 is TGTGCCAGCAGGGAATCGGGACAGGGGACCGGGGAGCTGTTTTTT. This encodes CASRESGQGTGELFF.

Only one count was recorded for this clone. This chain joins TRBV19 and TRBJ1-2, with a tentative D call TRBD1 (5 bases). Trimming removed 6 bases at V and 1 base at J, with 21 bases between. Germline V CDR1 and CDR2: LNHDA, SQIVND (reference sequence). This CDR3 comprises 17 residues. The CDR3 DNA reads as TGTGCCAGTAGCCCATCCGGGTTGGGGCGGTTTAACTATGGCTACACCTTC. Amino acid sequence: CASSPSGLGRFNYGYTF.

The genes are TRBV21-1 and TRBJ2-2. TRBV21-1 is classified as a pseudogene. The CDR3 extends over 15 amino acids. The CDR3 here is CASSKGTVNTGELFF. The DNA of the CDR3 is TGTGCCAGCAGCAAAGGGACCGTAAACACCGGGGAGCTGTTTTTT.

The chain's CDR3 is CASSLGTVQTYEQYF. The CDR3 DNA is TGCGCCAGCAGCCTCGGGACAGTGCAAACCTACGAGCAGTACTTC. The V and J genes are TRBV5-1 and TRBJ2-7, with 7 bases aligning to TRBD1. The V gene end was trimmed by 4 bases and the J gene end by 2 bases; junction bases not matched to a gene: 9. Per germline, CDR1 SGHRS and CDR2 YFSETQ. The CDR3 loop spans 15 amino acids.

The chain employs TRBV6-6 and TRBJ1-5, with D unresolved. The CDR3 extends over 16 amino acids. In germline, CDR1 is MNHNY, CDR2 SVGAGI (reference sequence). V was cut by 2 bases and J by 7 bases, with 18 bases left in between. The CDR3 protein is CASSYPPQEVGQPQHF. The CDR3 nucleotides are TGTGCCAGCAGTTACCCCCCGCAGGAGGTAGGACAGCCCCAGCATTTT.

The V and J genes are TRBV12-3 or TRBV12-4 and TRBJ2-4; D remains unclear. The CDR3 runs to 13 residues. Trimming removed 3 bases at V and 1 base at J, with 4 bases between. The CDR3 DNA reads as TGTGCCAGCAGTTTGGGGGCCAAAAACATTCAGTACTTC. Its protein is CASSLGAKNIQYF.

CDR3 in DNA: TGTGCCAGCAGCATCGGGACTAGCGGAACCTACGAGCAGTACTTC. Its protein is CASSIGTSGTYEQYF. The V call is TRBV11-2, the J call TRBJ2-7, with TRBD2 matching over 11 bases. CDR1 and CDR2 (germline): SGHAT, FQNNGV. V shed 5 bases, J shed 2 bases, and the junction held 5 bases outside the gene matches. There are 15 residues in the CDR3.

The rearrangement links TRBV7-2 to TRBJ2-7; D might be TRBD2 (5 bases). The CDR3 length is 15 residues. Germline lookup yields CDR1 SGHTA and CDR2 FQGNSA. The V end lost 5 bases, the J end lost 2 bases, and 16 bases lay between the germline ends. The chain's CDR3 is CASSLRLPGPYEQYF. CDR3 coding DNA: TGTGCCAGCAGCCTGAGACTACCAGGCCCCTACGAGCAGTACTTC.

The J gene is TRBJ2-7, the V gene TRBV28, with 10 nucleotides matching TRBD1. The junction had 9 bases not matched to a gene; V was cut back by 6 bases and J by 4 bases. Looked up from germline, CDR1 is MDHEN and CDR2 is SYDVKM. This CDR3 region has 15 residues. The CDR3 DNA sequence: TGTGCCAGCAGCCCGGGACAGGGGAGTTCGTACGAGCAGTACTTC. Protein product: CASSPGQGSSYEQYF.

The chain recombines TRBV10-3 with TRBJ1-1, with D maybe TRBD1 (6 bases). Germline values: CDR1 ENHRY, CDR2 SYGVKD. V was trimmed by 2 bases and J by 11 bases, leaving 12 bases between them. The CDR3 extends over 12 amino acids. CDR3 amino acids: CAISEAQGQAFF. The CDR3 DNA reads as TGTGCCATCAGTGAGGCCCAGGGGCAGGCTTTCTTT.

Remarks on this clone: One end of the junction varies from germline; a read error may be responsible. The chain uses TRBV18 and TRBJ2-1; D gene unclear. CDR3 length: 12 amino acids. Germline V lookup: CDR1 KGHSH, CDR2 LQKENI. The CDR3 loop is CASSPLGPARIF. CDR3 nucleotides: TGTGCCAGCTCACCACTTGGACCCGCTAGAATCTTC.

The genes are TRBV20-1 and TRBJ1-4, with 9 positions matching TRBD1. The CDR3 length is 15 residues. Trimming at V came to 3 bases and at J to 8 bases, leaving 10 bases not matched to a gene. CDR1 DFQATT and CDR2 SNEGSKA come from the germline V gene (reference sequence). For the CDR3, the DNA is TGCAGTGCTAGTCCCAGGGACAGGGCGAACGAAAAACTGTTTTTT. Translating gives CSASPRDRANEKLFF.

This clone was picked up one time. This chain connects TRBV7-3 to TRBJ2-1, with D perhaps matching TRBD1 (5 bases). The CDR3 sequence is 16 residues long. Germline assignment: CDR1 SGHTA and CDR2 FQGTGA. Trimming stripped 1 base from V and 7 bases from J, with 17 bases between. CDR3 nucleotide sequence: TGTGCCAGCAGCTTAAGTGGTGGGAAGGGGTCTAATGAGCAGTTCTTC. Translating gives CASSLSGGKGSNEQFF.

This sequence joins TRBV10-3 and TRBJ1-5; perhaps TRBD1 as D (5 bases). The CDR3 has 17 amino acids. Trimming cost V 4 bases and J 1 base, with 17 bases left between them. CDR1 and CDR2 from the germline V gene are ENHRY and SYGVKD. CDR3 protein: CAISGGGESPSNQPQHF. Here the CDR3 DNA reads TGTGCCATCAGTGGTGGAGGGGAGAGTCCGAGCAATCAGCCCCAGCATTTT.

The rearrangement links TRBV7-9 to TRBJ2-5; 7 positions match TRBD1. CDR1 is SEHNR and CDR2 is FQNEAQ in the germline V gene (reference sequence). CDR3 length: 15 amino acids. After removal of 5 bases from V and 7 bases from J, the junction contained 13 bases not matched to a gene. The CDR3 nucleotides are TGTGCCAGCAGCCCGAGGGACAGAGTAAGAGGGACCCAGTACTTC. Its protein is CASSPRDRVRGTQYF.

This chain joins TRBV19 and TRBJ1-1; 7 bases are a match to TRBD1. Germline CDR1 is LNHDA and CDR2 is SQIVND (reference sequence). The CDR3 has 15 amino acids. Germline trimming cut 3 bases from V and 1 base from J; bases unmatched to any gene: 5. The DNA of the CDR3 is TGTGCCAGTAGTATCGTGGGACAGACGAACACTGAAGCTTTCTTT. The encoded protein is CASSIVGQTNTEAFF.

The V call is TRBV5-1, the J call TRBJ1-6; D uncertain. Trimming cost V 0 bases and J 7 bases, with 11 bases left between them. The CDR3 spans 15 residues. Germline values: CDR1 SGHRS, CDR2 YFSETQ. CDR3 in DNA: TGCGCCAGCAGCTTGGGGCCCTCGATAAATTCACCCCTCCACTTT. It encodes CASSLGPSINSPLHF.

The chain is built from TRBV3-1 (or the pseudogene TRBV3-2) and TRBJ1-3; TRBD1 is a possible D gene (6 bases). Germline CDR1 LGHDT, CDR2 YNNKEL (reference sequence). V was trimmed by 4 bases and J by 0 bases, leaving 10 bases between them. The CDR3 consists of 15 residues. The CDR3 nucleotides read TGTGCCAGCAGCCGGGGGGCCGACTCTGGAAACACCATATATTTT. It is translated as CASSRGADSGNTIYF.

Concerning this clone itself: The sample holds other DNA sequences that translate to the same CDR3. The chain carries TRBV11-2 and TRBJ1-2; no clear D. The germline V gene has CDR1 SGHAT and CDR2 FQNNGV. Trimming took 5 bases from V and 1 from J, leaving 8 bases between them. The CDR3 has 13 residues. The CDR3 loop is CASSLGLNYGYTF. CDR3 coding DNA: TGTGCCAGCAGCCTAGGGCTTAACTATGGCTACACCTTC.

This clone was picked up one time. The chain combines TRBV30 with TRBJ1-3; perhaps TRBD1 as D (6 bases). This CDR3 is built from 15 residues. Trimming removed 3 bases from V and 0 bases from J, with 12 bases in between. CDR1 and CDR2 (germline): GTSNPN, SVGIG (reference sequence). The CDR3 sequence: CAWSGQIHSGNTIYF. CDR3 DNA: TGTGCCTGGAGCGGACAGATCCACTCTGGAAACACCATATATTTT.

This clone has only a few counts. The CDR3 loop reads CASSPWENTEAFF. In DNA, the CDR3 is TGTGCCAGCTCACCTTGGGAGAACACTGAAGCTTTCTTT. The chain uses TRBV18 and TRBJ1-1; D gene ambiguous. The V gene lost 3 bases and the J gene lost 1 base, with 6 bases spanning the gap. The CDR3 has 13 amino acids. Germline CDR1 is KGHSH and CDR2 is LQKENI.

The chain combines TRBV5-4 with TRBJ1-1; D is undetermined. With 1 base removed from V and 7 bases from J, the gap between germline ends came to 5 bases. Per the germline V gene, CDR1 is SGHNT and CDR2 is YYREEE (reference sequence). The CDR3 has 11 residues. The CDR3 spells CASSLYGEAFF. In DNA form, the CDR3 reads TGTGCCAGCAGCTTGTACGGTGAAGCTTTCTTT.

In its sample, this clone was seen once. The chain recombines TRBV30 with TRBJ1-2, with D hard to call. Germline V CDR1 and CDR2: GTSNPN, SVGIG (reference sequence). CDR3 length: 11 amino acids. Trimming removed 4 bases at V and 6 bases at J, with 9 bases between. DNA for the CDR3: TGTGCCTGGAATTGGGAGAATGGCTACACCTTC. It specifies CAWNWENGYTF. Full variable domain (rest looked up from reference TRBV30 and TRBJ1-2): SQTIHQWPATLVQPVGSPLSLECTVEGTSNPNLYWYRQAAGRGLQLLFYSVGIGQISSEVPQNLSASRPQDRQFILSSKKLLLSDSGFYLCAWNWENGYTFGSGTRLTVV.